A selection of T cell receptor beta chains follows, all from one sample in a study of identical twins. A single record per CDR3 protein comes from TCRdb applying MiXCR to the 5' RACE reads. The sample lists around 200,000 distinct CDR3 sequences, around 10% occurring once. Sequenced material: memory (CD45RO+) T cells sorted from blood. The receptors come from a woman younger than 30 in good health. Both conserved end residues are part of each CDR3. The D gene is left open where the match is weak. Clone size is stated in some rows and not others, as once, few, many or a class when expanded.

CDR3nt	CDR3aa	d_gene	abundance	v_gene	j_gene
TGTGCCAGCAGTACCGGGACTAGCTTGTACGAGCAGTACTTC	CASSTGTSLYEQYF	TRBD2	many	TRBV7-2	TRBJ2-7
TGTGCCAGCAGCCAGGGAATGGCTAGCGGGGGAGAAGAGACCCAGTACTTC	CASSQGMASGGEETQYF	TRBD2	many	TRBV4-2	TRBJ2-5
TGTGCCAGCAGCCGTGGACTAGAACAAGAGACCCAGTACTTC	CASSRGLEQETQYF	TRBD2	many	TRBV3-1	TRBJ2-5
TGTGCCAGTGGTGGAAATTCCAAAAACATTCAGTACTTC	CASGGNSKNIQYF	.	.	TRBV19	TRBJ2-4
TGTGCCACAAGACTAGCGGGGGGGCAGAACGAGCAGTACTTC	CATRLAGGQNEQYF	TRBD2	.	TRBV10-3	TRBJ2-7
TGTGCCAGCACCCGGACTAGCGGGGGACCTCAACAGACCCAGTACTTC	CASTRTSGGPQQTQYF	TRBD2	few	TRBV11-2	TRBJ2-5
TGCGCCAGCAGCCAAGCCCCTAGCGGAATCTACAATGAGCAGTTCTTC	CASSQAPSGIYNEQFF	TRBD2	.	TRBV4-1	TRBJ2-1
TGTGCCAGCAGGGGAGGGTGGGAAGGAAACACCATATATTTT	CASRGGWEGNTIYF	.	.	TRBV12-3/TRBV12-4	TRBJ1-3
TGTGCCAGCCCCGGGACAGAGCAACATAGCAATCAGCCCCAGCATTTT	CASPGTEQHSNQPQHF	TRBD1	few	TRBV25-1	TRBJ1-5
TGTGCCTCCAGTGGGGGAGGGCATTCCGTAGCTGAAGCTTTCTTT	CASSGGGHSVAEAFF	.	few	TRBV6-1	TRBJ1-1
TGTGCCAGCAGACCCTTTAGCGGGGGCGACGGGACAGATACGCAGTATTTT	CASRPFSGGDGTDTQYF	TRBD2	.	TRBV6-1	TRBJ2-3
TGTGCCAGCAGCTCCATGGTCCAAGAGACCCAGTACTTC	CASSSMVQETQYF	.	many	TRBV12-3/TRBV12-4	TRBJ2-5
TGCAGTGCCACCTTTCCGGGGGGAGCCAAAAACATTCGGTACTTC	CSATFPGGAKNIRYF	TRBD2	.	TRBV20-1	TRBJ2-4
TGTGCCAGCAGGGTAAGCGGCAATGAGCAGTTCTTC	CASRVSGNEQFF	.	.	TRBV2	TRBJ2-1
TGCGCCAGCAGCGCGGGACTAGCGGTACAGTGGTTCTTC	CASSAGLAVQWFF	TRBD2	many	TRBV5-1	TRBJ2-1
TGTGCCAGCAGCTCTGAGCAGACCGGGGAGCTGTTTTTT	CASSSEQTGELFF	.	few	TRBV4-2	TRBJ2-2
TGTGCCAGCAGCGGACTAGCGGTCCCCTACAATGAGCAGTTCTTC	CASSGLAVPYNEQFF	TRBD2	many	TRBV9	TRBJ2-1
TGTGCCAGCAGCTTAGTCCCCCGAGACCCTGGCACAGATACGCAGTATTTT	CASSLVPRDPGTDTQYF	.	.	TRBV7-2	TRBJ2-3
TGCAGCGTTCGACAAACTAGCACAGATACGCAGTATTTT	CSVRQTSTDTQYF	.	many	TRBV29-1	TRBJ2-3
TGTGCCAGCAGCTTAGGACGCCAATATAATTCACCCCTCCACTTT	CASSLGRQYNSPLHF	.	.	TRBV7-2	TRBJ1-6
TGTGCCAGCAACACCAGGGCGGGGACGGGGGGATATCAGCCCCAGCATTTT	CASNTRAGTGGYQPQHF	.	.	TRBV12-3/TRBV12-4	TRBJ1-5
TGTGCCAGCAGCCAACTAGCGGGGGGGCCCTTTGGTGAGCAGTTCTTC	CASSQLAGGPFGEQFF	TRBD2	.	TRBV7-3	TRBJ2-1
TGTGCCAGCAGTTCGTTTTACCGGACAGGCCCGTCCGGGGAGCTGTTTTTT	CASSSFYRTGPSGELFF	TRBD1	.	TRBV6-2/TRBV6-3	TRBJ2-2
TGTGCCACCACCGGACTAGCGACCGGGGAGCTGTTTTTT	CATTGLATGELFF	TRBD2	few	TRBV15	TRBJ2-2
TGTGCCAGCAGCCCACATACTAGCGGGAGTAAAGAGACCCAGTACTTC	CASSPHTSGSKETQYF	TRBD2	many	TRBV7-9	TRBJ2-5
TGTGCCAGCAGCTTAGTGGGGCCGGCCAACGGGGGTGTGTGGGATACGCAGTATTTT	CASSLVGPANGGVWDTQYF	.	.	TRBV11-2	TRBJ2-3
TGTGCCAGCAGCGTCGGCCTCGGGACTAGCACAGATACGCAGTATTTT	CASSVGLGTSTDTQYF	.	few	TRBV7-9	TRBJ2-3
TGTGCCAGCAGTTTCAACCCCAGGGGGCGCATGGATGAGCAGTTCTTC	CASSFNPRGRMDEQFF	TRBD1	.	TRBV27	TRBJ2-1
TGTGCCAGCAGTCCCGGACTGCAGCTCGGGCAGTTCTTC	CASSPGLQLGQFF	.	many	TRBV14	TRBJ2-1
TGCGCCAGCAGTCAAGGATCAACCTACGAGCAGTACTTC	CASSQGSTYEQYF	.	few	TRBV5-1	TRBJ2-7
TGTGCCAGCAGTTTAGTAGTTAACACCATATATTTT	CASSLVVNTIYF	.	few	TRBV12-3/TRBV12-4	TRBJ1-3
TGTGCCAGCAGTTCACTACAGACAGGGGGCCTTCTCGCTGAAGCTTTCTTT	CASSSLQTGGLLAEAFF	TRBD1	few	TRBV6-2/TRBV6-3	TRBJ1-1
TGTGCCAGCATACTGAAAACCGGGACTAGGGGAGAAGAGACCCAGTACTTC	CASILKTGTRGEETQYF	TRBD2	.	TRBV12-3/TRBV12-4	TRBJ2-5
TGCGCCAGCAGCCTTCTACTTCACACTACCTCCTACAATGAGCAGTTCTTC	CASSLLLHTTSYNEQFF	.	many	TRBV5-1	TRBJ2-1
TGCAGTGCCAGCAGGGGGCCTACTGAAGCTTTCTTT	CSASRGPTEAFF	TRBD1	.	TRBV20-1	TRBJ1-1
TGCGCCAGCAGCTTTCTAGCGGGGGCTAACAATGAGCAGTTCTTC	CASSFLAGANNEQFF	TRBD2	many	TRBV5-1	TRBJ2-1
TGCGCCAGCAGCGTACAACAGGGGGTTAACTCACCCCTCCACTTT	CASSVQQGVNSPLHF	TRBD1	many	TRBV5-1	TRBJ1-6
TGCGCCAGCAGTCCCGGACAGCCCCCAGATACGCAGTATTTT	CASSPGQPPDTQYF	.	few	TRBV10-1	TRBJ2-3
TGCGCCAGCAGCTTGGGGAGCTCCTACGAGCAGTACTTC	CASSLGSSYEQYF	.	many	TRBV5-1	TRBJ2-7
TGTGCCAGCCGTACAGGGGGCCACGAGCAGTACTTC	CASRTGGHEQYF	TRBD1	few	TRBV27	TRBJ2-7
TGTGCCAGCAGCTCCGTACCTCCGGGACGTTTCTCTGGAAACACCATATATTTT	CASSSVPPGRFSGNTIYF	.	once	TRBV11-1	TRBJ1-3
TGTGCCAGCAGCTTGGAGGGTCGTACACACAATGAGCAGTTCTTC	CASSLEGRTHNEQFF	.	.	TRBV5-5	TRBJ2-1